These T cell receptor beta chains were read from a single sample in a study of T cell responses to AZD1222 COVID-19 vaccine. Measured with immunoSEQ multiplex PCR; TCRdb has only the in-frame clones, and not every one. This table holds 100,000 to 150,000 clones, 88% found once. Source: peripheral blood, taken on day 0 of AZD1222 vaccination. Every receptor here comes from an adult in good health. The CDR3 runs from the conserved cysteine through the conserved F or W. Each record gives: D gene, clone size, J gene, V gene, CDR3 DNA, CDR3 protein. The D gene is left open where the match is weak. The size entry is marked missing in some rows and otherwise reads once, few, many or a size class.

d_call: TRBD2; clone_size: .; j_call: TRBJ2-7; v_call: TRBV18; cdr3_nt: TGTGCCAGCTCACTTGGACTAGCGGGGACATCCGAGCAGTACTTC; cdr3_aa: CASSLGLAGTSEQYF
d_call: .; clone_size: few; j_call: TRBJ1-3; v_call: TRBV4-1; cdr3_nt: TGCGCCAGCAGTCGTCCGGGGGGCCGACAGCCAGACTCTGGAAACACCATATATTTT; cdr3_aa: CASSRPGGRQPDSGNTIYF
d_call: .; clone_size: .; j_call: TRBJ2-3; v_call: TRBV9; cdr3_nt: TGTGCCAGCAGCCAAAGCACAGGGAAGGATACGCAGTATTTT; cdr3_aa: CASSQSTGKDTQYF
d_call: .; clone_size: .; j_call: TRBJ2-7; v_call: TRBV4-1; cdr3_nt: TGCGCCAGCAGCCAAGCGAAGGGATACGAGCAGTACTTC; cdr3_aa: CASSQAKGYEQYF
d_call: .; clone_size: .; j_call: TRBJ1-1; v_call: TRBV2; cdr3_nt: TGTGCCAGCAGTGAAATCGGGCAGGCCGAAGCTTTCTTT; cdr3_aa: CASSEIGQAEAFF
d_call: TRBD2; clone_size: .; j_call: TRBJ2-2; v_call: TRBV7-3; cdr3_nt: TGTGCCAGCAGCCTCAGCGGGGCCGACACCGGGGAGCTGTTTTTT; cdr3_aa: CASSLSGADTGELFF
d_call: .; clone_size: .; j_call: TRBJ2-3; v_call: TRBV24-1; cdr3_nt: TGTGCCACCAGCAAGGGGTGGTACACAGATACGCAGTATTTT; cdr3_aa: CATSKGWYTDTQYF
d_call: TRBD2; clone_size: .; j_call: TRBJ2-3; v_call: TRBV5-4; cdr3_nt: TGTGCCAGCAGCCTCCTACTAGCGGGAGGAACAGATACGCAGTATTTT; cdr3_aa: CASSLLLAGGTDTQYF
d_call: TRBD2; clone_size: .; j_call: TRBJ2-5; v_call: TRBV9; cdr3_nt: TGTGCCAGCAGCGTAGGTGGCGGGGGGCCCCTCCAAGAGACCCAGTACTTC; cdr3_aa: CASSVGGGGPLQETQYF
d_call: .; clone_size: .; j_call: TRBJ2-3; v_call: TRBV6-5; cdr3_nt: TGTGCCAGCAGCTCCGGGAGCCACACAGATACGCAGTATTTT; cdr3_aa: CASSSGSHTDTQYF
d_call: .; clone_size: .; j_call: TRBJ2-3; v_call: TRBV19; cdr3_nt: TGTGCCAGTAGTAACCCCTCTAAAGGGAGCACAGATACGCAGTATTTT; cdr3_aa: CASSNPSKGSTDTQYF
d_call: TRBD1; clone_size: .; j_call: TRBJ1-5; v_call: TRBV28; cdr3_nt: TGTGCCAGCAGTCATCATGGACAGGGGAATCAGCCCCAGCATTTT; cdr3_aa: CASSHHGQGNQPQHF
d_call: .; clone_size: .; j_call: TRBJ2-1; v_call: TRBV10-1; cdr3_nt: TGCGCCAGTCGTTCTGAGGCGTCCGGTACTACTGAGCAGTTCTTC; cdr3_aa: CASRSEASGTTEQFF
d_call: TRBD2; clone_size: few; j_call: TRBJ2-7; v_call: TRBV7-2; cdr3_nt: TGTGCCAGCAGCTTAGATAGCGGGCGCTACGAGCAGTACTTC; cdr3_aa: CASSLDSGRYEQYF
d_call: .; clone_size: .; j_call: TRBJ2-6; v_call: TRBV18; cdr3_nt: TGTGCCAGCTCACAGGACCCCCCCGGAGCCTCTGGGGCCAACGTCCTGACTTTC; cdr3_aa: CASSQDPPGASGANVLTF
d_call: .; clone_size: .; j_call: TRBJ1-2; v_call: TRBV6-5; cdr3_nt: TGTGCCAGCACTCCCCGGGGCAGGGACTATGGCTACACCTTC; cdr3_aa: CASTPRGRDYGYTF
d_call: .; clone_size: once; j_call: TRBJ1-2; v_call: TRBV5-1; cdr3_nt: TGCGCCAGCAGCTTGAGGTATAACTATGGCTACACCTTC; cdr3_aa: CASSLRYNYGYTF
d_call: .; clone_size: .; j_call: TRBJ1-4; v_call: TRBV9; cdr3_nt: TGTGCCAGCAGCGTGGGGCCGAAAAATTACGGGGAAAAACTGTTTTTT; cdr3_aa: CASSVGPKNYGEKLFF
d_call: .; clone_size: .; j_call: TRBJ1-2; v_call: TRBV4-1; cdr3_nt: TGCGCCAGCAGCCACCTAAAGTATGGGCAGGGGCACAGTAACTATGGCTACACCTTC; cdr3_aa: CASSHLKYGQGHSNYGYTF
d_call: .; clone_size: .; j_call: TRBJ2-3; v_call: TRBV10-1; cdr3_nt: TGCGCCAGCAGTGAGTCCGGCTCTCGGGTAACCAAGCAGTATTTT; cdr3_aa: CASSESGSRVTKQYF
d_call: TRBD1; clone_size: .; j_call: TRBJ1-1; v_call: TRBV27; cdr3_nt: TGTGCCAGCAGTTTTTCAAATCAGGGGGACACTGAAGCTTTCTTT; cdr3_aa: CASSFSNQGDTEAFF
d_call: .; clone_size: .; j_call: TRBJ1-1; v_call: TRBV7-9; cdr3_nt: TGTGCCAGCAGCTTAGGTGCGGTTTGGATCACTGAAGCTTTCTTT; cdr3_aa: CASSLGAVWITEAFF
d_call: TRBD2; clone_size: .; j_call: TRBJ2-1; v_call: TRBV28; cdr3_nt: TGTGCCAGCAGTGGAGCGGGAGCGGGCTACAATGAGCAGTTCTTC; cdr3_aa: CASSGAGAGYNEQFF